This TCR beta chain stems from a study of blood T cell repertoires in COVID-19. The protocol was immunoSEQ multiplex PCR, while the TCRdb copy is restricted to in-frame clones and leaves out a portion. The data show 150,000 to 200,000 clones, more than 85% seen once. The CDR3 has 19 residues. Germline CDR1 reads MDHEN; CDR2 reads SYDVKM. Trimming took 6 bases from V and 2 from J; bases not matched to a gene: 15. The origin of this receptor is a man in his 70s with active or convalescent COVID-19. Sequenced input: peripheral blood. V gene TRBV28 combines with J gene TRBJ1-5, with TRBD1 matching over 11 bases. The CDR3 DNA follows: TGTGCCAGCAGCCCCCGAAGGACAGGGGGCGGCTACGGCAATCAGCCCCAGCATTTT. Translated, it gives CASSPRRTGGGYGNQPQHF.